The TCR beta chain described here comes from a study of radiation and T cells in renal cell carcinoma. Study findings and constraints: Pretreatment tumor biopsies were lacking, so baseline clonotypes are unknown. Top tumor clonotypes rose in blood 2 weeks post-radiation, then contracted.

Libraries were prepared by immunoSEQ multiplex PCR; TCRdb keeps only in-frame clonotypes and omits some of them. The table has approximately 75,000 clones, 82% seen once. The V and J ends lost 5 bases and 0 bases respectively, with 11 bases between them. Germline V CDR1 and CDR2: SEHNR, FQNEAQ (reference sequence). The CDR3 has 15 amino acids. About this clone itself: Its antigen is still unknown.

As to time point: blood 2 weeks post-SBRT. The treatment is: 15 Gy SBRT to primary tumor, nephrectomy 4 weeks later. Serial blood draws occurred at baseline and 2 and 4 weeks post-SBRT. The patient's renal cell carcinoma had clear cell pathology. The input for sequencing was blood, taken from a patient whose treatment included radiotherapy and nephrectomy. The rearrangement links TRBV7-9 to TRBJ2-1; possibly TRBD2 for D (6 bases). The sequence came from a man in his fifties or sixties with renal cell carcinoma. This CDR3 reads CASSGEVSSYNEQFF. The DNA for the CDR3 is TGTGCCAGCAGCGGGGAGGTGAGCTCCTACAATGAGCAGTTCTTC.